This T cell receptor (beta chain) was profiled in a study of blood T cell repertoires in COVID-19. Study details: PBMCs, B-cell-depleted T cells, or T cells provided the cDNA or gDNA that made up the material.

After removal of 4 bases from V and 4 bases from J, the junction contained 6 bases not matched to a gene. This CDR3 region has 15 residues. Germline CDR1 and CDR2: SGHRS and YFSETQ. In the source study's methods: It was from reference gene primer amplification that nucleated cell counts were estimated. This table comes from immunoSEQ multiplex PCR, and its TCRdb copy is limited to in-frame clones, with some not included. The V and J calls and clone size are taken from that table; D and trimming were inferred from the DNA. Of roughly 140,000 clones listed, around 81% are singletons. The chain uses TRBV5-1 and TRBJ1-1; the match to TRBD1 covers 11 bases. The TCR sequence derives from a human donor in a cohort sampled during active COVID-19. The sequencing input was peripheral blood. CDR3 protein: CASSNSGTGGTEAFF. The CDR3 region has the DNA TGCGCCAGCAGCAACTCCGGGACAGGGGGCACTGAAGCTTTCTTT.